This T cell receptor (beta chain) derives from a study of shared clonotypes between healthy human individuals (dated by TCRdb to about 2020). Looking at the study overall: The cohort included a few men and a couple of women between 18 and 49 years of age. For each donor, three plates each were used for CD4 naive and CD4 memory, two plates were used for CD8 naive, and one plate was used for CD8 memory. Blood TCR repertoires of about five healthy adults were deeply sequenced to estimate repertoire size and the extent of clonotype sharing between individuals. Different laboratories and diverse techniques were used to prepare libraries and sequence TCR repertoires, to increase sequencing depth and limit assay-specific biases. Between about 0.85 and 10 billion PBMCs per donor were obtained by leukapheresis. Broader findings and caveats from the paper: The small number of donors limited the genetic and exposure-history diversity represented. Sampling was restricted to blood, and TCR repertoires in tissue are likely to differ from TCR repertoires in blood. Naive subsets generally had larger estimated clonotype richness than memory subsets. Incomplete sequencing was indicated by rarefaction of sorted-subset datasets, despite the large sequencing depth. Based on pairwise subsampling, the degree of clonotype sharing among donors was expected to be affected by sequencing depth. About 5% of naive CD4, around 4% of naive CD8, about 2.5% of memory CD4, and less than 0.45% of memory CD8 clonotypes were shared across several donors. Compared with non-shared clonotypes, the clonotypes found in all four sorted-subset donors had higher generation probabilities.

Per the germline V gene, MDHEN is the CDR1 and SYDVKM is the CDR2. From V the trimming removes 2 bases and from J it removes 3 bases, while the gene matches leave 5 bases of the junction unaccounted for. Spanning cysteine to phenylalanine, the CDR3 consists of 15 amino acids. The kept DNA is CDR3 alone, 45 bases in frame from the first base. Donors were healthy HIV-negative adults with no recently reported acute infections or vaccinations. All donors were Caucasian adults living in Nashville, Tennessee, USA. CD4+ T cells were enriched through magnetic negative selection, after which naive cells were positively selected on CD45RA and the remaining negative fraction served as the memory subset. Blood was obtained by leukapheresis, after which PBMCs were separated by Ficoll-Histopaque density gradient centrifugation and cryopreserved in liquid nitrogen vapor phase. Analytical flow cytometry was used to check the purity and quantity of each magnetically sorted T cell population. Genomic DNA was isolated from each sorted fraction and quantified by UV absorbance on a Nanodrop 2000c.

Worth noting for this clone: The antigen it recognizes is unknown. Base quality data are lacking; no much larger clone is found one base away. Distinct nucleotide sequences in the sample also encode this CDR3.

TCR CDR3 regions were amplified from genomic DNA by multiplex PCR using the deep immunoSEQ assay. Extracted genomic DNA from each cell subset was distributed evenly across all wells of several immunoSEQ 96-well plates, and each plate was treated as a replicate. For sorted subsets, each replicate PCR was loaded with approximately 200 ng genomic DNA, equivalent to 30,000 to 35,000 T cell genomes. Purified libraries were quantified with a Qubit 3.0 fluorometer, sized on a Bioanalyzer 2100, and re-quantified with the KAPA Library Quantification kit. Each immunoSEQ 96-well plate was sequenced on its own single-read 150-cycle Illumina NextSeq 550 flow cell. Per the authors' processing: Because only junctional sequences without quality scores were contained in the immunoSEQ output, filtering matching that applied to full-length reads could not be performed. Sequences were annotated with PyIR, a Python wrapper for IgBLAST v1.9, and V/J genes and CDR3 were assigned using IMGT germline references. Any read was removed if the V/J assignment was weak (E-value above 1e-6), the CDR3 was missing, or the read contained stop codons, out-of-frame junctions, or ambiguous translated residues. V3J clonotypes were defined as sequences sharing the same inferred V gene, J gene, and CDR3 amino acid sequence. Percentage overlap between repertoires was computed as shared unique clonotypes divided by the size of the smaller repertoire. Repertoire richness was assessed with RTK rarefaction, the Chao1 estimator, and Recon v2.1 estimates of unobserved clonotypes. Generation probabilities were computed with OLGA for all TCRbeta clonotypes obtained by the gDNA method from a few donors. TCRdb re-hosts the immuneACCESS table, in-frame sequences only. Its copies lack some clones; in the studies checked, an unresolved V gene accounts for under half of them, and the cause for the rest is not known. V and J calls and clone size come straight from that table; D and trimming were deduced from the DNA. The sample table holds around 1.6 million clones, of which around 98% were seen once. Less than 0.55% of the sample is in the top ten clones.

This chain joins TRBV28 to TRBJ2-3, and 7 junction bases match TRBD2. The source material was naive CD4+ T cells sorted from blood. Taken with the paper, the label for cell subset or site translates to: CD45RA+ positively selected. The sequence came from a man younger than 45 in good health. The CDR3 here reads CASSLGGESTDTQYF. The DNA sequence is given as TGTGCCAGCAGTTTAGGGGGGGAGTCAACAGATACGCAGTATTTT.